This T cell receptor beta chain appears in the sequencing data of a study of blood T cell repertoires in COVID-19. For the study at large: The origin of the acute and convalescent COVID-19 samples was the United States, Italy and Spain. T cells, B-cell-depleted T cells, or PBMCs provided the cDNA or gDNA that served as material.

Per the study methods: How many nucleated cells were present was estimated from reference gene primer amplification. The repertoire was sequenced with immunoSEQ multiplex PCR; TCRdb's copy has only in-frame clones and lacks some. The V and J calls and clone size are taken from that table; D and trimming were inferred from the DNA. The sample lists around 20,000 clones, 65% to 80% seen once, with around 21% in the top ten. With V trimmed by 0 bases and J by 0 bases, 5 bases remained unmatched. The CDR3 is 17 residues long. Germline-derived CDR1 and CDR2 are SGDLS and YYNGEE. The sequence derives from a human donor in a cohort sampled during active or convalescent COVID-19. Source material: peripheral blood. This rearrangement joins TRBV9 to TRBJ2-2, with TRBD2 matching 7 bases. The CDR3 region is CASSVGGAGSNTGELFF. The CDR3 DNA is TGTGCCAGCAGCGTAGGGGGAGCGGGGTCGAACACCGGGGAGCTGTTTTTT.